What follows are 15 T cell receptor beta chains derived from one specimen sequenced in a study of cytomegalovirus exposure and HLA in healthy donors. Researchers ran the PCR with 60 Vbeta and 13 Jbeta primers. Measured with immunoSEQ multiplex PCR; TCRdb has only the in-frame clones, and not every one. Of about 160,000 clones listed, around 77% are singletons. The specimen sequenced was PBMCs. The receptors here all came from a woman aged 40 to 55 in good health and CMV-seronegative.

V usage is TRBV4-1 and J usage is TRBJ2-5; 11 nucleotides align to TRBD2. Germline assignment: CDR1 MGHRA and CDR2 YSYEKL. Trimming cost V 0 bases and J 1 base; bases outside gene matches: 13. The CDR3 consists of 20 residues. CDR3: CASSQDQLGALAGGQETQYF. CDR3 sequence (DNA): TGCGCCAGCAGCCAAGATCAGTTAGGCGCGCTAGCGGGAGGCCAAGAGACCCAGTACTTC.

The chain employs TRBV29-1 and TRBJ2-3, with 11 nucleotides matching TRBD1. CDR1 is SQVTM, CDR2 ANQGSEA, per germline. The V segment lost 6 bases and the J segment 3 bases; nucleotides outside the gene matches: 8. The CDR3 has 15 amino acids. Here the CDR3 reads CSVGRGTGGTDTQYF. The DNA of the CDR3 is TGCAGCGTGGGTAGGGGGACAGGGGGGACAGATACGCAGTATTTT.

This chain connects TRBV28 to TRBJ2-6; D possibly corresponds to TRBD2 (5 bases). Germline CDR1 reads MDHEN; CDR2 reads SYDVKM. With 2 bases removed from V and 0 bases from J, the gap between germline ends came to 5 bases. The length of the CDR3 is 15 residues. The CDR3 loop reads CASSLGGSGANVLTF. The CDR3 nucleotides are TGTGCCAGCAGTTTAGGAGGCTCTGGGGCCAACGTCCTGACTTTC.

This clone occurred once. The rearrangement joins TRBV5-1 to TRBJ2-3, with D perhaps TRBD2 (5 bases). Germline-derived CDR1 and CDR2 are SGHRS and YFSETQ. The CDR3 is 14 amino acids. V lost 6 bases and J lost 3, with 14 bases in between. DNA for the CDR3: TGCGCCAGCAATTTGGCGGGCGCGACAGATACGCAGTATTTT. Translating it yields CASNLAGATDTQYF.

The rearrangement links TRBV19 to TRBJ1-2, with D unclear. The V and J ends lost 0 bases and 8 bases respectively, with 13 bases between them. CDR1 and CDR2 (germline): LNHDA, SQIVND (reference sequence). CDR3 length: 14 amino acids. This CDR3 reads CASSIETRSEGYTF. The DNA of the CDR3 is TGTGCCAGTAGTATAGAGACCCGCTCGGAGGGCTACACCTTC.

The rearrangement joins TRBV5-1 to TRBJ1-4; TRBD1 is a possible D gene (6 bases). Germline CDR1 reads SGHRS; CDR2 reads YFSETQ. The CDR3 totals 15 residues. V dropped 3 bases and J dropped 2 bases, with 11 bases sitting between them. CDR3: CASSSRQATNEKLFF. DNA for the CDR3: TGCGCCAGCAGCTCCAGACAGGCCACTAATGAAAAACTGTTTTTT.

The gene calls are TRBV30 and TRBJ1-1; D is ambiguous. Germline V lookup: CDR1 GTSNPN, CDR2 SVGIG (reference sequence). The CDR3 sequence is 12 residues long. V was pared by 0 bases and J by 5 bases, with 7 bases between. CDR3 amino acids: CAWSVPRTEAFF. In DNA form, the CDR3 reads TGTGCCTGGAGTGTACCTAGGACTGAAGCTTTCTTT.

The rearrangement joins TRBV5-1 to TRBJ2-7; 9 bases map to TRBD1. The CDR3 has 13 residues. Germline CDR1 reads SGHRS; CDR2 reads YFSETQ. V was pared by 3 bases and J by 4 bases, with 2 bases of the junction left unmatched. Here the CDR3 DNA reads TGCGCCAGCAGCTCCGGACAGGGGTACGAGCAGTACTTC. Translated: CASSSGQGYEQYF.

The CDR3 DNA reads as TGTGCCAGCAGTTCTATGCCTTGGGGGGGCGCATATACAGATACGCAGTATTTT. Translated, it gives CASSSMPWGGAYTDTQYF. This chain joins TRBV28 and TRBJ2-3; D might be TRBD2 (7 bases). There are 18 residues in the CDR3. Per germline, CDR1 MDHEN and CDR2 SYDVKM. Trimming took 4 bases from V and 3 from J, leaving 23 bases between them.

The chain employs TRBV13 and TRBJ2-7; D not certain. Trimming shortened V by 0 bases and J by 7 bases, and 10 bases separated the two germline ends. CDR1 PRHDT and CDR2 FYEKMQ come from the germline V gene (reference sequence). This CDR3 is built from 13 residues. The CDR3 DNA is TGTGCCAGCAGCTTAGGGGGCCCCCTTGAGCAGTACTTC. Translation: CASSLGGPLEQYF.

This clone was recorded a few times. This rearrangement joins TRBV19 to TRBJ2-2, with 8 positions matching TRBD2. V lost 5 bases, J lost 4 bases, and 6 bases stayed unmatched. The V gene's germline CDR1 is LNHDA and CDR2 SQIVND (reference sequence). The CDR3 totals 15 residues. CDR3 sequence: CASSGGLAFTGELFF. The CDR3 DNA follows: TGTGCCAGTAGTGGTGGACTAGCTTTCACCGGGGAGCTGTTTTTT.

A few counts support this clone. The rearrangement uses TRBV6-5 and TRBJ2-3; D gene ambiguous. Germline CDR1 MNHEY, CDR2 SVGAGI. This CDR3 has 14 residues. V lost 8 bases and J lost 5, with 17 bases in between. CDR3 bases: TGTGCCAGCTCTTCGTGGCAGGCACGAGATACGCAGTATTTT. Protein product: CASSSWQARDTQYF.

The chain links TRBV27 to TRBJ2-7; D not certain. CDR3 length: 13 amino acids. CDR1 is MNHEY and CDR2 is SMNVEV in the germline V gene (reference sequence). V was pared by 2 bases and J by 1 base, with 6 bases between. In DNA, the CDR3 is TGTGCCAGCAGTTTACTGGCTTCCTACGAGCAGTACTTC. Protein: CASSLLASYEQYF.

J is TRBJ2-7 and V is TRBV29-1; no definite D call. The CDR3 contains 13 residues. V lost 4 bases and J 1 base, leaving 11 bases between the germline ends. Germline CDR1 and CDR2: SQVTM and ANQGSEA. DNA of the CDR3: TGCAGCGTTGCCCTTTCGGGTTCCTACGAGCAGTACTTC. This translates into CSVALSGSYEQYF.

The J gene is TRBJ2-7, the V gene TRBV14, with TRBD2 identical over 11 bases. V was clipped by 4 bases and J by 9 bases; unmatched bases: 11. Germline CDR1 and CDR2: SGHDN and FVKESK. This CDR3 is built from 15 residues. CDR3 sequence (DNA): TGTGCCAGCAGCCCAGGTACTAGCGGGAGTGATGGGCAGTACTTC. Protein product: CASSPGTSGSDGQYF. Complete variable domain (other parts from reference TRBV14 and TRBJ2-7): EAGVTQFPSHSVIEKGQTVTLRCDPISGHDNLYWYRRVMGKEIKFLLHFVKESKQDESGMPNNRFLAERTGGTYSTLKVQPAELEDSGVYFCASSPGTSGSDGQYFGPGTRLTVT.